The 8 T cell receptor beta chains listed next were all sequenced from one sample in a study of cytotoxic CD8 clonotypes in ibrutinib-treated CLL. Clones were read by immunoSEQ multiplex PCR, and TCRdb kept only the in-frame ones, dropping some. The sample includes about 120,000 clones, 58% of them seen just once. Source: PBMCs, taken after 24 months of ibrutinib treatment. These receptors were collected from a human donor with chronic lymphocytic leukemia.

This clone was counted a single time. The chain recombines TRBV4-2 with TRBJ2-5, with a weak D call TRBD1 (5 bases). Germline V gene lookup returns CDR1 LGHNA and CDR2 YNFKEQ. V dropped 2 bases and J dropped 3 bases, with 13 bases sitting between them. CDR3 size: 15 residues. CDR3 in DNA: TGTGCCAGCAGCCAAAGCGAGAACAGGAAAGAGACCCAGTACTTC. It translates to CASSQSENRKETQYF.

In its sample, this clone was seen a few times. This chain uses TRBV11-3 with TRBJ2-7, with D perhaps assigned TRBD1 or TRBD2 (6 bases each). Deletions cut 1 base from V and 0 bases from J, with 10 bases between. This CDR3 spans 15 amino acids. CDR1 is SGHNT and CDR2 is YENEEA in the germline V gene. The CDR3 DNA follows: TGTGCCAGCAGCTTAGGGGGGGCGGACTCCTACGAGCAGTACTTC. As protein: CASSLGGADSYEQYF. Complete variable domain (other parts from reference TRBV11-3 and TRBJ2-7): EAGVVQSPRYKIIEKKQPVAFWCNPISGHNTLYWYLQNLGQGPELLIRYENEEAVDDSQLPKDRFSAERLKGVDSTLKIQPAELGDSAVYLCASSLGGADSYEQYFGPGTRLTVT.

The V gene is TRBV28, the J gene TRBJ2-7, with a weak D call TRBD1 (6 bases). Per the germline V gene, CDR1 is MDHEN and CDR2 is SYDVKM. The CDR3 covers 15 residues. Trimming pared 6 bases from V and 6 bases from J, leaving 21 bases between. The CDR3 DNA reads TGTGCCAGCAGCCTGGGGGACACTCCCTCGCGCGAGCAGTACTTC. This gives the protein CASSLGDTPSREQYF. The whole variable domain, filled in from reference TRBV28 and TRBJ2-7, reads DVKVTQSSRYLVKRTGEKVFLECVQDMDHENMFWYRQDPGLGLRLIYFSYDVKMKEKGDIPEGYSVSREKKERFSLILESASTNQTSMYLCASSLGDTPSREQYFGPGTRLTVT.

This clone was counted between two and nine times. V and J are TRBV7-2 and TRBJ1-2; a weak D match, TRBD1 (5 bases). CDR3 size: 12 residues. Trimming removed 7 bases from V and 7 bases from J, with 13 bases in between. CDR1 is SGHTA, CDR2 FQGNSA, per germline. The CDR3 region has the DNA TGTGCCAGCACCGTGACAGCTCTTGGCTACACCTTC. This codes for CASTVTALGYTF.

The V and J genes are TRBV6-5 and TRBJ2-7; tentatively, D is TRBD2 (6 bases). V was clipped by 8 bases and J by 4 bases, with 15 bases between them. This CDR3 has 13 residues. CDR1 MNHEY and CDR2 SVGAGI come from the germline V gene. The chain's CDR3 is CASRRGQVYEQYF. The DNA of the CDR3 is TGTGCCAGCCGGAGGGGTCAAGTGTACGAGCAGTACTTC.

The rearrangement links TRBV7-2 to TRBJ1-1; D unclear. The CDR3 runs 14 residues. The V and J ends lost 2 bases and 6 bases respectively, with 13 bases between them. Germline V gene lookup returns CDR1 SGHTA and CDR2 FQGNSA. This chain's CDR3 is CASSLMAPGAEAFF. CDR3 DNA: TGTGCCAGCAGCTTAATGGCCCCTGGTGCTGAAGCTTTCTTT. Combining the CDR3 with reference TRBV7-2 and TRBJ1-1 gives the whole variable domain GAGVSQSPSNKVTEKGKDVELRCDPISGHTALYWYRQSLGQGLEFLIYFQGNSAPDKSGLPSDRFSAERTGGSVSTLTIQRTQQEDSAVYLCASSLMAPGAEAFFGQGTRLTVV.

J is TRBJ1-4 and V is TRBV5-1, with 7 bases matching TRBD1. This CDR3 region has 15 residues. J gave up 7 bases and V 4 bases, and 10 bases lay outside the gene matches. The germline CDR1 and CDR2 sequences are SGHRS and YFSETQ. In DNA form, the CDR3 reads TGCGCCAGCAGCCCCGCCCCAGGGGGAGGTGAAAAACTGTTTTTT. Translating gives CASSPAPGGGEKLFF.

This clone was counted ten times or more. V gene TRBV5-5 combines with J gene TRBJ1-2, with 10 bases that match TRBD1. The CDR3 is 15 residues long. Trimming took 3 bases from V and 5 from J; bases not matched to a gene: 7. Germline-derived CDR1 and CDR2 are SGHKS and YYEKEE (reference sequence). CDR3 nucleotides: TGTGCCAGCAGCTCAGGGGACAGGGGTTTTTATGGCTACACCTTC. This sequence encodes CASSSGDRGFYGYTF.